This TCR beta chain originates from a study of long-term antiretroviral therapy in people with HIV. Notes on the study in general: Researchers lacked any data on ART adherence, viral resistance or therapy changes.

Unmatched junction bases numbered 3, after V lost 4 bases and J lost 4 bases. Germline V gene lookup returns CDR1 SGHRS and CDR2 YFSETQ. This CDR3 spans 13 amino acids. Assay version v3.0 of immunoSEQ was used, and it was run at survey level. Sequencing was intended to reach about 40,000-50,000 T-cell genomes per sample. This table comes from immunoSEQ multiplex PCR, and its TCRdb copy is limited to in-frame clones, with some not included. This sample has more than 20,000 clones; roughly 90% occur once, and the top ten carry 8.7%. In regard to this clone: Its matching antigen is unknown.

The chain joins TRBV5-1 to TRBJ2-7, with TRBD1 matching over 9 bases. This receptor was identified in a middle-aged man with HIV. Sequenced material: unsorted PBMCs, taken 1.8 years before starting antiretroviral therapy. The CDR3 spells CASSRGTGYEQYF. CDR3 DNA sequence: TGCGCCAGCAGCCGTGGGACAGGGTACGAGCAGTACTTC.